Sequencing of this T cell receptor (beta chain) was carried out in a study of blood T cell repertoires in COVID-19 (dated by TCRdb to about 2020). Study-level background: Samples from collaborators originated in the United States, Italy and Spain and spanned both the acute and convalescent phases of COVID-19. The repertoires were released in a freely available public database intended as a resource for research on the immune response to SARS-CoV-2. Samples were obtained from the ongoing ImmuneRACE study (first 160 participants) and from about 1,300 subjects provided by 6 global collaborators. Subjects who had been exposed to COVID-19, were actively infected with it, or had recovered from it provided the deeply sampled blood TCRbeta repertoires that made up the dataset. The sample metadata nearly always contained a de-identified subject ID, COVID-19 status, age in years and sex. HLA class I and class II types, where available, came from metadata supplied by the sample provider rather than from assay-based typing. The material from the prospective study consisted of cDNA or gDNA derived from T cells, B-cell-depleted T cells, or PBMCs.

General study outcomes and caveats: The amount of clinical and demographic metadata varied by source and participant and was provided uncurated.

As concerns this clone: Which antigen it targets is not known. Per-base qualities were not stored, and no clone one base away is much larger.

Inclusive of the bounding cysteine and phenylalanine, the CDR3 is 17 residues long. CDR3 DNA only is kept here, 51 bases in frame from base 1. Collaborating institutions collected whole blood in K2EDTA tubes following their own protocols. Collaborator samples were shipped for TCRbeta analysis as frozen whole blood, isolated PBMCs, or DNA extracted from either sample type. The immunoSEQ Assay, a bias-controlled multiplex PCR, was used to amplify TCRbeta CDR3 regions from genomic DNA. In the paper's pipeline: The number of nucleated cells in each sample was estimated from the amplification of reference gene primers within the assay. To quantify the absolute abundance of each unique TCRbeta CDR3 rearrangement, sequence reads were collapsed and filtered. Productive Simpson clonality was computed per sample as the square root of Simpson's diversity index over productive rearrangements. TCRdb stores this immuneACCESS table with in-frame sequences only. Part of the clones is absent; in the studies checked, under half of the shortfall reflects unresolved V genes, and no reason is known for the rest. Clone size and V and J calls were adopted from that table, with D and trimming inferred from the DNA. The sample yields 150,000 to 200,000 clones; about four fifths were counted once. 11% to 15% of the sample lies in the top ten.

The chain employs TRBV21-1 and TRBJ1-6. TRBV21-1 has pseudogene status. This clonotype originated in a woman of 80 years or more with acute or convalescent COVID-19. Input material: peripheral blood. The DNA is TGTGCCAGCAGCAAAACGGGGTTGGGGGGGTATAATTCACCCCTCCACTTT. Its coded protein is CASSKTGLGGYNSPLHF.